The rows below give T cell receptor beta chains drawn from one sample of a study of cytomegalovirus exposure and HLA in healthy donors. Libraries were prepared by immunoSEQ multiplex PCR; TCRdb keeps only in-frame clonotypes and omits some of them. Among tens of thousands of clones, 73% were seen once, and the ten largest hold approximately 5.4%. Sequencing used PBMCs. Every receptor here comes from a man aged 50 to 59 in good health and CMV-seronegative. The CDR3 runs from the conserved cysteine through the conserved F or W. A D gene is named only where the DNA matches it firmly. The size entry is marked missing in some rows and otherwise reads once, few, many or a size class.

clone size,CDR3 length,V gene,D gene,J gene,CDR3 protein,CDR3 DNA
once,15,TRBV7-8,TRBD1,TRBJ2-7,CASSPTRDRGYEQYF,TGTGCCAGCAGCCCAACCCGGGACAGGGGCTACGAGCAGTACTTC
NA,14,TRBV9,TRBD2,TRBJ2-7,CASSSGREVDEQYF,TGTGCCAGCAGCTCCGGACGGGAGGTCGACGAGCAGTACTTC
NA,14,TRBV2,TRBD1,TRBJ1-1,CASRATGKNTEAFF,TGTGCCAGCCGAGCGACAGGGAAGAACACTGAAGCTTTCTTT
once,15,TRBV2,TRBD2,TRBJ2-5,CASIGGTAVQETQYF,TGTGCCAGCATCGGGGGGACTGCAGTTCAAGAGACCCAGTACTTC
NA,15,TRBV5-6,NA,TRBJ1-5,CASSLTTGIDRPQHF,TGTGCCAGCAGCTTAACCACAGGAATCGATCGGCCCCAGCATTTT
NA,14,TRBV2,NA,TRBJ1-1,CASSYRAVNTEAFF,TGTGCCAGCAGTTACCGAGCCGTGAACACTGAAGCTTTCTTT
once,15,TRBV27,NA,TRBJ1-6,CASRGVGTYNSPLHF,TGTGCCAGCAGAGGTGTGGGGACATATAATTCACCCCTCCACTTT
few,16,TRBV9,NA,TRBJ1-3,CASSVEQGYSGNTIYF,TGTGCCAGCAGCGTAGAACAGGGCTACTCTGGAAACACCATATATTTT
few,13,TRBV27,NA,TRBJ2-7,CASRTPGAYEQYF,TGTGCCAGCAGAACCCCGGGAGCCTACGAGCAGTACTTC
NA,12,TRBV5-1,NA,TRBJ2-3,CASGGGGDTQYF,TGCGCCAGCGGTGGGGGCGGAGATACGCAGTATTTT
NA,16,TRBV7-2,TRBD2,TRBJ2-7,CASSPSSGGLSREQYF,TGTGCCAGCAGCCCCTCGAGCGGGGGGCTGTCACGCGAGCAGTACTTC
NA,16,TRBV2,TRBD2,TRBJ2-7,CASRRIGEGRAYEQYF,TGTGCCAGCAGACGAATTGGGGAAGGGAGGGCCTACGAGCAGTACTTC
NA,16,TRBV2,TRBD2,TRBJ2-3,CASSEASGGRTDTQYF,TGTGCCAGCAGTGAGGCTAGCGGGGGGCGCACAGATACGCAGTATTTT
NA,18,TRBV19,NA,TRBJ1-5,CASRFFRGSDNPHQPQHF,TGTGCCAGTAGATTTTTTCGAGGATCAGATAATCCCCATCAGCCCCAGCATTTT
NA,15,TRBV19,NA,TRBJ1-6,CASMGGLTDNSPLHF,TGTGCCAGTATGGGAGGACTGACCGACAATTCACCCCTCCACTTT
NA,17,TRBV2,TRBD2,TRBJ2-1,CASSESLLAGGLGEQFF,TGTGCCAGCAGTGAATCCCTCCTAGCGGGGGGGCTAGGTGAGCAGTTCTTC
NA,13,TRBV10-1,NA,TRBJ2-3,CASSEQLGYTQYF,TGCGCCAGCAGTGAGCAACTAGGGTATACGCAGTATTTT
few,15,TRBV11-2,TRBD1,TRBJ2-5,CASSLAGTGEETQYF,TGTGCCAGCAGCTTAGCCGGGACAGGAGAAGAGACCCAGTACTTC
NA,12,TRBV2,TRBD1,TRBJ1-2,CARGQAMNGYTF,TGTGCCAGGGGACAGGCGATGAATGGCTACACCTTC
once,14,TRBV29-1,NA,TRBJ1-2,CSVEDQAGARGYTF,TGCAGCGTTGAAGATCAGGCGGGGGCGCGTGGCTACACCTTC
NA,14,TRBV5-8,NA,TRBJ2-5,CASSEAVGQETQYF,TGTGCCAGCAGCGAAGCGGTCGGCCAAGAGACCCAGTACTTC
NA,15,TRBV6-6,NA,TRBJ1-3,CASSYGQRSGNTIYF,TGTGCCAGCAGTTACGGACAGAGGTCTGGAAACACCATATATTTT
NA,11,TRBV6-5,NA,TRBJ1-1,CASSRGGEAFF,TGTGCCAGCAGCAGAGGGGGTGAAGCTTTCTTT
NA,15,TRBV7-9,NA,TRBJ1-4,CASSLGAGVEEKLFF,TGTGCCAGCAGCTTAGGAGCGGGGGTCGAGGAAAAACTGTTTTTT
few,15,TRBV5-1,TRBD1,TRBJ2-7,CASSLGGQGYYEQYF,TGCGCCAGCAGCTTGGGGGGACAGGGGTACTACGAGCAGTACTTC
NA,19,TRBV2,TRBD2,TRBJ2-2,CASSPNGLAGQRDTGELFF,TGTGCCAGCAGTCCCAACGGACTAGCGGGGCAACGGGACACCGGGGAGCTGTTTTTT
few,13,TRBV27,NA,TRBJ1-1,CASSGQMNTEAFF,TGTGCCAGCAGCGGACAGATGAACACTGAAGCTTTCTTT
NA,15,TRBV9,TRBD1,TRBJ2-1,CASSPGGSANNEQFF,TGTGCCAGCAGCCCAGGGGGAAGCGCCAACAATGAGCAGTTCTTC
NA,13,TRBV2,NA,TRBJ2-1,CASLGGGNNEQFF,TGTGCCAGCCTAGGGGGGGGGAACAATGAGCAGTTCTTC
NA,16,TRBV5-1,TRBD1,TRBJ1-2,CASSSGDRGLVYGYTF,TGCGCCAGCAGCTCGGGGGACAGGGGACTTGTGTATGGCTACACCTTC
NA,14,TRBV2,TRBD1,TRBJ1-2,CASSVAGGSSGYTF,TGTGCCAGCAGTGTTGCAGGGGGCTCTTCCGGCTACACCTTC
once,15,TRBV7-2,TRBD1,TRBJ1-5,CASSMGQAGGQPQHF,TGTGCCAGCAGCATGGGACAGGCCGGGGGGCAGCCCCAGCATTTT
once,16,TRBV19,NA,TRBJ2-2,CALPPGLLRDAGELFF,TGTGCCTTGCCACCGGGACTCCTCCGTGACGCCGGGGAGCTGTTTTTT
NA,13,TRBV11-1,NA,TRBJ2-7,CASSPATVYEQYF,TGTGCCAGCAGCCCCGCGACAGTCTACGAGCAGTACTTC
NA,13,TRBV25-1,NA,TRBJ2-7,CASSDSGVYEQYF,TGTGCCAGCAGTGACTCAGGGGTCTACGAGCAGTACTTC
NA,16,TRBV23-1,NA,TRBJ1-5,CASSQTTTYSNQPQHF,TGCGCCAGCAGTCAAACGACAACGTATAGCAATCAGCCCCAGCATTTT
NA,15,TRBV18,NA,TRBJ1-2,CASSPIQGLGYGYTF,TGTGCCAGCTCACCAATTCAGGGTCTCGGCTATGGCTACACCTTC
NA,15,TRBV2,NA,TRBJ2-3,CASEVGGVGADTQYF,TGTGCCAGCGAAGTAGGCGGGGTGGGGGCAGATACGCAGTATTTT
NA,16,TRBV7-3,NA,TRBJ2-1,CASRNTSVGTIDEQFF,TGTGCCAGCAGAAATACCTCTGTTGGGACAATCGATGAGCAGTTCTTC
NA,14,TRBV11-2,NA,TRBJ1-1,CASSLSGSRSEAFF,TGTGCCAGCAGCTTGTCAGGGTCTCGGTCTGAAGCTTTCTTT
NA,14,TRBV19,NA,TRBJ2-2,CASMGTPGGGELFF,TGTGCCAGTATGGGGACACCGGGGGGCGGGGAGCTGTTTTTT
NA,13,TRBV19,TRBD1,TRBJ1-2,CASQTGTGDGYTF,TGTGCCAGTCAAACCGGGACAGGCGATGGCTACACCTTC
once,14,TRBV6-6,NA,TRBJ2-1,CASILQWGRNEQFF,TGTGCCAGCATCCTCCAGTGGGGCAGGAATGAGCAGTTCTTC
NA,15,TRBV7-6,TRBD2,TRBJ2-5,CASSQRTSGGETQYF,TGTGCCAGCAGCCAACGGACTAGCGGGGGGGAGACCCAGTACTTC
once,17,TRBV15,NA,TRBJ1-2,CATSRARGSQYNYGYTF,TGTGCCACCAGCAGAGCCCGGGGGTCACAGTATAACTATGGCTACACCTTC
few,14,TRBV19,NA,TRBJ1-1,CASSITVNTPEAFF,TGTGCCAGTAGTATTACAGTAAACACTCCTGAAGCTTTCTTT
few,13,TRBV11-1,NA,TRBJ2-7,CASSRDRPAEQYF,TGTGCCAGCAGCCGAGACAGGCCTGCGGAGCAGTACTTC
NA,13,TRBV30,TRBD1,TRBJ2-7,CAWSRTGDNEQYF,TGTGCCTGGAGCCGGACAGGGGACAACGAGCAGTACTTC
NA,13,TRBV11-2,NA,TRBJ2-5,CASSLGGQESQYF,TGTGCCAGCAGCTTAGGTGGGCAAGAGTCCCAGTACTTC
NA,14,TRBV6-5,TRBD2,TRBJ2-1,CASSVAGAGNEQFF,TGTGCCAGCAGCGTAGCGGGGGCGGGTAATGAGCAGTTCTTC
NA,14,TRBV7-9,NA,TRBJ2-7,CASSPQGFPYEQYF,TGTGCCAGCAGCCCACAGGGATTTCCCTACGAGCAGTACTTC
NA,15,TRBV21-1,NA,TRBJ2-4,CASSKVRGEKNIQYF,TGTGCCAGCAGCAAAGTCCGGGGGGAAAAAAACATTCAGTACTTC
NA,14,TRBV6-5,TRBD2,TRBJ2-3,CASKSSGVTDTQYF,TGTGCCAGCAAGTCTAGCGGGGTCACAGATACGCAGTATTTT
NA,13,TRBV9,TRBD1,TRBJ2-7,CASSLGQPYEQYF,TGTGCCAGCAGCCTGGGACAGCCCTACGAGCAGTACTTC
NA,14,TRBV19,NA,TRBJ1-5,CASSIPDSNQPQHF,TGTGCCAGTAGTATTCCAGATAGCAATCAGCCCCAGCATTTT
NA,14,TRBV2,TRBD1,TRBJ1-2,CAGGQGGGIEGYTF,TGTGCCGGCGGACAGGGAGGTGGTATCGAGGGCTACACCTTC
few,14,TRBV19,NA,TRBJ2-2,CASSIDAPAGELFF,TGTGCCAGTAGTATAGATGCCCCAGCCGGGGAGCTGTTTTTT